The sequence of this T cell receptor (beta chain) was determined in a study of monozygotic twins with inflammatory bowel disease. Per donor, 2.5 ml of blood was collected and frozen. After skipping T cell sorting, the authors isolated total RNA from whole blood. In the case of this clonotype: The antigen remains unidentified.

Broader study findings: Repertoire likeness was no different across concordant and discordant twins, perhaps owing to restricted power.

UMIs were attached via template switching, each with a 6-nucleotide sample barcode. TCRdb re-called the 5' RACE reads and gives one entry per CDR3 protein, without DNA. This sample's table reports 330,000 or so distinct CDR3 sequences. This CDR3 is built from 18 residues. CDR1 and CDR2 from the germline V gene are SGHAT and FQDESV (reference sequence). The sample comprised blood. The source of this sequence is a human donor with ulcerative colitis or Crohn's disease, or a healthy co-twin of an affected twin (not recorded which). The V call is TRBV11-1, the J call TRBJ2-1; absent DNA, TCRdb's TRBD1 call cannot be checked. The CDR3 sequence is CASSPGKGGKSSYNEQFF.